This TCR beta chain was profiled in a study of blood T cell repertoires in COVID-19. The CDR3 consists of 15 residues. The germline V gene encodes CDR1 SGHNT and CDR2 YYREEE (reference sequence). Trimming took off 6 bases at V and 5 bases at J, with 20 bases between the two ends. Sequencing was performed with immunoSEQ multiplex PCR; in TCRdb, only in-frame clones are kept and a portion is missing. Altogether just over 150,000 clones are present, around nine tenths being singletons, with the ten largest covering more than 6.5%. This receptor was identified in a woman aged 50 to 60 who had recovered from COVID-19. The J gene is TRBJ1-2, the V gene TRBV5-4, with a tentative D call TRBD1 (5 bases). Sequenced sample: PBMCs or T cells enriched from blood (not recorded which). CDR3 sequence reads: CASTGGGGARYGYTF. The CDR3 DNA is TGTGCCAGCACCGGGGGAGGCGGGGCTCGGTATGGCTACACCTTC. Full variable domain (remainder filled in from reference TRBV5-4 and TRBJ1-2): ETGVTQSPTHLIKTRGQQVTLRCSSQSGHNTVSWYQQALGQGPQFIFQYYREEENGRGNFPPRFSGLQFPNYSSELNVNALELDDSALYLCASTGGGGARYGYTFGSGTRLTVV.